Following are 12 T cell receptor beta chains from one sample sequenced in a study of shared clonotypes between healthy human individuals. Naive CD8 cells lacked CD45RO, underwent positive selection for CCR7 and left out terminally differentiated effector memory CD45RA+ cells. Using immunoSEQ multiplex PCR, the repertoire was profiled, and TCRdb retains in-frame clones only, with some absent. This table has about 2 million clones, about 95% appearing once. Sequenced material: naive CD8+ T cells sorted from blood. Receptor source: a young man in good health.

J is TRBJ2-2 and V is TRBV5-8; unclear D gene. Trimming stripped 0 bases from V and 4 bases from J, with 10 bases between. Germline V gene sequence: CDR1 SGHTS, CDR2 YDEGEE. This CDR3 spans 15 amino acids. This CDR3 is CASSLAGRSTGELFF. CDR3 sequence (DNA): TGTGCCAGCAGCTTGGCCGGGCGGTCCACCGGGGAGCTGTTTTTT.

The CDR3 spells CASSYIQETQYF. CDR3 sequence (DNA): TGTGCCAGCAGTTACATCCAAGAGACCCAGTACTTC. The chain is built from TRBV6-6 and TRBJ2-5; D is uncertain. Germline loops: CDR1 MNHNY, CDR2 SVGAGI (reference sequence). The V and J ends lost 2 bases and 1 base respectively, with 2 bases between them. This CDR3 has 12 residues.

The chain employs TRBV27 and TRBJ2-7; 7 bases agree with TRBD2. Germline CDR1 reads MNHEY; CDR2 reads SMNVEV (reference sequence). The CDR3 length is 15 residues. The trim removed 4 bases at V and 2 bases at J, leaving 8 bases unmatched. The CDR3 DNA sequence: TGTGCCAGCAGTTATCGGGGAGGGTTGACCTACGAGCAGTACTTC. It encodes CASSYRGGLTYEQYF.

This clone turned up a few times. The V and J genes are TRBV6-5 and TRBJ1-2, with D unclear. The CDR3 spans 14 residues. Germline loops: CDR1 MNHEY, CDR2 SVGAGI. V was trimmed by 2 bases and J by 2 bases, leaving 9 bases between them. The CDR3 protein is CASSYGAPNYGYTF. The CDR3 bases are TGTGCCAGCAGTTACGGAGCTCCCAACTATGGCTACACCTTC.

The chain recombines TRBV2 with TRBJ1-2; 7 bases line up with TRBD1. Trimming took 6 bases from V and 4 from J; bases not matched to a gene: 11. The CDR3 extends over 15 amino acids. Germline CDR1 reads SNHLY; CDR2 reads FYNNEI. The CDR3 region is CASSDGQAVPYGYTF. Written as DNA, the CDR3 is TGTGCCAGCAGCGACGGACAGGCCGTCCCCTATGGCTACACCTTC.

The chain links TRBV6-1 to TRBJ2-7; the D gene is possibly TRBD2 (5 bases). CDR1 and CDR2 from the germline V gene are MNHNS and SASEGT. Trimming removed 0 bases from V and 2 bases from J, with 11 bases in between. CDR3 length: 15 residues. CDR3 sequence reads: CASSEAHGVPYEQYF. DNA for the CDR3: TGTGCCAGCAGTGAAGCACACGGGGTCCCCTACGAGCAGTACTTC.

The chain couples TRBV19 to TRBJ2-7; perhaps TRBD1 as D (5 bases). The V gene lost 3 bases and the J gene lost 2 bases, with 14 bases spanning the gap. Germline V gives CDR1 LNHDA, CDR2 SQIVND (reference sequence). The CDR3 runs 15 residues. The CDR3 region has the DNA TGTGCCAGTAGTATGTATTTGGCAGGGCCCTACGAGCAGTACTTC. This gives the protein CASSMYLAGPYEQYF.

This clone was observed a handful of times. This sample also contains other DNA sequences that code for the same CDR3. The chain recombines TRBV27 with TRBJ1-3; no clear D gene. The V gene's germline CDR1 is MNHEY and CDR2 SMNVEV (reference sequence). The CDR3 length is 13 residues. V was trimmed by 5 bases and J by 0 bases, leaving 5 bases between them. The CDR3 DNA reads as TGTGCCAGCAGTCCCCTCTCTGGAAACACCATATATTTT. It yields the protein CASSPLSGNTIYF.

The chain carries TRBV4-3 and TRBJ2-2, with 9 bases matching TRBD1. CDR1 is LGHNA, CDR2 YSLEER, per germline. Losses at the gene ends were 3 bases for V and 4 bases for J; bases not matched to a gene: 6. The CDR3 is made up of 16 amino acids. CDR3 in amino acids: CASSQSGTGITGELFF. The CDR3 nucleotides are TGCGCCAGCAGCCAGTCCGGGACAGGGATCACCGGGGAGCTGTTTTTT.

This chain joins TRBV5-1 and TRBJ1-2; maybe TRBD1 (6 bases). CDR1 is SGHRS and CDR2 is YFSETQ in the germline V gene. Trimming pared 3 bases from V and 4 bases from J, leaving 13 bases between. This CDR3 has 14 amino acids. CDR3 residues: CASSWGQGPYGYTF. Written as DNA, the CDR3 is TGCGCCAGCAGCTGGGGGCAGGGCCCCTATGGCTACACCTTC.

The chain recombines TRBV13 with TRBJ2-3; either TRBD1 or TRBD2 may fit D (5 bases each). Germline CDR1 reads PRHDT; CDR2 reads FYEKMQ (reference sequence). With 6 bases removed from V and 9 bases from J, the gap between germline ends came to 16 bases. This CDR3 has 13 residues. Here the CDR3 DNA reads TGTGCCAGCAGTCTACCGGGACCACCAACGCAGTATTTT. Translation gives CASSLPGPPTQYF.

The chain joins TRBV27 to TRBJ2-2; perhaps TRBD2 as D (6 bases). Germline CDR1 is MNHEY and CDR2 is SMNVEV (reference sequence). CDR3 length: 14 residues. V lost 4 bases and J 6 bases, leaving 12 bases between the germline ends. CDR3 nucleotide sequence: TGTGCCAGCAGTTCCGTTGGAGGGGCCGGGGAGCTGTTTTTT. This gives the protein CASSSVGGAGELFF.